This TCR beta chain was documented in a study of PD-1 blockade in classical Hodgkin lymphoma. Study-level results: Complete responders' diversity at baseline resembled that of newly diagnosed patients.

Clones were sequenced by immunoSEQ multiplex PCR, and TCRdb holds only the in-frame ones, with some missing. The table has 9,000 to 10,000 clones, about 93% seen once. As concerns this clone: Antigen: not known.

Patients all relapsed after autologous stem cell transplantation, and there was variation in brentuximab vedotin exposure. Specimen: peripheral blood mononuclear cells (PBMCs), collected at baseline. This TCR came from a human donor with classical Hodgkin lymphoma.

CDR3 residues: CASSELGAAGKETQYF. The CDR3 region has the DNA TGTGCCAGCAGTGAACTCGGGGCGGCGGGAAAAGAGACCCAGTACTTC. The rearrangement uses TRBV2 and TRBJ2-5; weak D call: TRBD2 (6 bases). V was trimmed by 2 bases and J by 3 bases, leaving 16 bases between them. Germline CDR1 is SNHLY and CDR2 is FYNNEI. The CDR3 covers 16 residues.